The next 9 T cell receptor beta chains were all read from a single sample in a study of cytomegalovirus exposure and HLA in healthy donors. Data came from immunoSEQ multiplex PCR; TCRdb stores just in-frame clones and leaves some out. The table includes some 150,000 clones, roughly nine tenths detected once. Sequenced input: PBMCs. The origin of the receptors is a man younger than 35 in good health and CMV-seronegative.

J is TRBJ1-6 and V is TRBV19; 7 bases are shared with TRBD1. CDR3 length equals 15 residues. Germline CDR1 reads LNHDA; CDR2 reads SQIVND (reference sequence). V trimming: 2 bases; J trimming: 5 bases; junction bases outside the gene matches: 3. This chain's CDR3 is CASSIRDRDNSPLHF. DNA for the CDR3: TGTGCCAGTAGTATAAGGGACAGAGATAATTCACCCCTCCACTTT. Combining the CDR3 with reference TRBV19 and TRBJ1-6 gives the whole variable domain DGGITQSPKYLFRKEGQNVTLSCEQNLNHDAMYWYRQDPGQGLRLIYYSQIVNDFQKGDIAEGYSVSREKKESFPLTVTSAQKNPTAFYLCASSIRDRDNSPLHFGNGTRLTVT.

The rearrangement joins TRBV2 to TRBJ2-3, with 9 bases aligning to TRBD2. The CDR3 sequence is 15 residues long. With V trimmed by 2 bases and J by 5 bases, 5 bases remained unmatched. CDR1 is SNHLY and CDR2 is FYNNEI in the germline V gene. As DNA, the CDR3 is TGTGCCAGCAGTGAATGGGCGGGGGGGCAAGATACGCAGTATTTT. Its translation: CASSEWAGGQDTQYF.

The genes are TRBV4-1 and TRBJ1-1, with D perhaps matching TRBD1 (6 bases). CDR1 is MGHRA, CDR2 YSYEKL, per germline. Trimming took off 0 bases at V and 1 base at J, with 9 bases between the two ends. The CDR3 is 15 residues long. CDR3 loop: CASSQEEGENTEAFF. CDR3 DNA sequence: TGCGCCAGCAGCCAAGAAGAGGGGGAGAACACTGAAGCTTTCTTT.

V usage is TRBV6-6 and J usage is TRBJ2-1; 12 bases line up with TRBD2. This CDR3 has 15 amino acids. Germline assignment: CDR1 MNHNY and CDR2 SVGAGI (reference sequence). V lost 4 bases to trimming and J lost 12 bases; unmatched junction nucleotides: 10. CDR3 in DNA: TGTGCCAGCAGTTCCCGACTAGCGGGAGAGGAATCGCAGTTCTTC. Translating gives CASSSRLAGEESQFF.

The chain links TRBV14 to TRBJ2-5, with no clear D. Looked up from germline, CDR1 is SGHDN and CDR2 is FVKESK. Trimming removed 1 base at V and 5 bases at J, with 11 bases between. The CDR3 is 14 residues long. The CDR3 reads CASSQVGVRETQYF. The CDR3 nucleotides read TGTGCCAGCAGCCAAGTTGGAGTACGTGAGACCCAGTACTTC.

The CDR3 here is CASSLARADLTDTQYF. DNA for the CDR3: TGTGCCAGCAGCTTAGCGAGGGCGGACCTCACAGATACGCAGTATTTT. This chain links TRBV7-2 with TRBJ2-3; the D gene is possibly TRBD2 (5 bases). V was cut by 0 bases and J by 2 bases, with 12 bases left in between. The CDR3 loop spans 16 amino acids. The V gene's germline CDR1 is SGHTA and CDR2 FQGNSA.

The rearrangement joins TRBV6-1 to TRBJ1-2; D is uncertain. CDR1 and CDR2 (germline): MNHNS, SASEGT. The length of the CDR3 is 15 residues. The ends were cut back, 1 base at V and 1 base at J, with 10 bases in the middle. CDR3: CASSEGRGYNYGYTF. DNA of the CDR3: TGTGCCAGCAGTGAAGGGAGAGGGTATAACTATGGCTACACCTTC.

This sequence joins TRBV19 and TRBJ1-2, with TRBD1 matching 7 bases. The CDR3 sequence is 17 residues long. Germline lookup yields CDR1 LNHDA and CDR2 SQIVND (reference sequence). With V trimmed by 7 bases and J by 2 bases, 16 bases remained unmatched. The CDR3 sequence is CASTSSRTGKFNYGYTF. As DNA, the CDR3 is TGTGCCAGTACCTCTTCCCGGACAGGAAAATTCAACTATGGCTACACCTTC.

V is TRBV9 and J is TRBJ2-3, with 9 nucleotides matching TRBD2. This CDR3 has 15 residues. Germline-derived CDR1 and CDR2 are SGDLS and YYNGEE. V lost 4 bases to trimming and J lost 0 bases; unmatched junction nucleotides: 3. In DNA, the CDR3 is TGTGCCAGCAGCACAGGACTAGCGAGCACAGATACGCAGTATTTT. Its protein product is CASSTGLASTDTQYF.